This TCR beta chain was sequenced during a study of cytomegalovirus exposure and HLA in healthy donors (dated by TCRdb to about 2017). For context, the study as a whole: According to an earlier analysis of 587 of the donors, 150 million to 200 million T cells yielded 117 million unique TCR beta sequences and roughly 280 Gb of sequence data. Approximately 300 gigabases of sequencing data and roughly 80 million unique TCR sequences made up an early release that covered 500 to 650 HLA-typed donors. Among the roughly 400 genotyped donors, more than 70% belonged to the genetic ancestry cluster associated with self-reported Caucasian donors. The study was designed to test whether signatures of past pathogen exposure could be identified by cataloging public T cell receptors. The study used immunosequencing to profile the T cell repertoires of approximately 640 subjects and linked those repertoires to cytomegalovirus serostatus. In addition to the first cohort of 666 subjects, a separate validation cohort of 130 or so different subjects was used. To predict cytomegalovirus infection status, the study combined high-throughput TCR immunosequencing, statistical association of individual TCRs with disease status, and machine learning. In a later analysis, previously published TCR beta repertoires from 550 to 750 donors were re-analyzed and high-resolution HLA genotyping was added so that TCR occurrence patterns could be studied. In the later analysis, no new phenotypic data were used to find candidate immune exposures; instead, reliance was placed on TCR beta sequences and their occurrence across donors. An earlier analysis of some 600 of the donors applied high-throughput TCR beta sequencing to assess whether each TCR beta V gene segment acted as functional or pseudogenic. Donor age, sex, ethnicity and CMV serostatus were collected together with the repertoire data. A later genetic analysis used genome-wide SNP genotypes for about 65% of the 666 donors, treating that subset as a discovery cohort. All discovery cohort repertoires had been generated on a single sequencing platform. Class I and class II HLA loci were covered by the typing at four-digit resolution. The number of typed donors differed by locus: about 620-640 for A, B, C, DRB1 and DQB1; 500 to 550 for DQA1; roughly 600 for DPA1; and roughly 490 for DPB1. A handful of DR-DQ haplotypes were handled as single units for association and clustering because linkage in the cohort was strong. Among several hundred genotyped donors of the cohort, an average of about 240,000 unique TCR beta nucleotide sequences was sequenced per donor, of which approximately 19% were non-productive. The study at large found these results: Linkage disequilibrium might explain the correlated functional status among segregating V segments, but an unknown experimental factor could not be excluded. The 87-base-pair reads could not distinguish some IMGT-functional V segments, including TRBV6-2 and TRBV6-3, so those segments were excluded. A later genetic analysis reported fewer N-insertions in productive TCRs among donors in an Asian-associated ancestry cluster than the approximately 670-donor mean. The authors suggested that the approach could potentially be extended to other disease states and immunological phenotypes. In vitro tests confirmed that a few of the cytomegalovirus-associated TCR beta chains recognize cytomegalovirus antigens. Because some donors lacked HLA typing at each locus, the association tests relied only on the typed subset. According to a later analysis, TCR association rates differed among HLA loci, with DRB1 alleles showing the most associated TCRs and HLA-C alleles showing the fewest. A later analysis associated about 18,000 TCR beta sequences with specific HLA alleles at a false discovery rate of 0.05. In both the original and validation cohorts, the classifier was reported to diagnose cytomegalovirus status with high specificity and sensitivity. A group of highly shared sequence variants was considered likely to be a technical artifact of the sequencing pipeline. A further reported finding was that TCR beta sequences accurately predicted the HLA-A and HLA-B alleles for most subjects in the first cohort. In a later analysis, HLA-associated TCR beta chains were found to be more clonally expanded and to have lower generation probabilities than equally common non-associated chains. For the cohort, immune exposure information was limited to CMV serostatus. Most TCR sequences were observed very rarely across donors, whereas some public TCRs were present in many individuals. Roughly uniform sequencing depth across donors was assumed in presence/absence analyses, although this assumption may not hold. This cohort had only TCR beta chains sequenced, and the lack of alpha or paired-chain data limited which features could be detected. In a later genetic analysis, a missense DCLRE1C variant was associated with V-gene and J-gene trimming of TCR beta chains, and the association was replicated in an independent cohort. Broadly in line with IMGT annotations, most TCR beta V segments showed up in productive rearrangements about 90% or about 30% of the time in an earlier analysis of a few hundred of the donors. Approximately 18 rarely observed V segments, including chromosome 9 orphons, were excluded from the earlier analysis of approximately 500 of the donors because counts were too low. When HLA alleles, especially DR and DQ, strongly co-occurred, attributing TCR associations to individual alleles was difficult. A later analysis reported that several top co-occurrence clusters appeared linked to parvovirus B19, influenza, CMV and Epstein-Barr virus. Most CMV-associated TCR beta chains appeared to be HLA-restricted in a later analysis, and the HLA associations seemed to be driven largely by CMV exposure. The study gave a list of about 160 TCR beta chains associated with cytomegalovirus.

Receptor libraries were prepared by the immunoSEQ multiplex PCR assay. For the multiplex PCR, a mixture combining 60 forward primers for TCR Vbeta segments and 13 reverse primers for TCR Jbeta segments was used. A multiplex PCR assay on genomic DNA amplified the CDR3 region of rearranged TCR beta genes. The Illumina HiSeq System was used to sequence the amplified TCR beta libraries as 87-base-pair reads. Per the authors' processing: In a later analysis, tens of millions of unique TCR beta chains were counted across the 500 to 850 repertoires, and roughly 11 million of these chains were shared by at least two donors. To remove PCR and sequencing errors, raw reads were error-corrected and collapsed into unique sequences using a nearest-neighbor algorithm that merged closely related sequences. Alignment of CDR3 sequences to IMGT reference sequences was used to assign V, D and J gene segments. For a sequence to be retained, a match of at least six nucleotides to both a V gene segment and a J gene segment was required. Rearrangements were called productive when the CDR3 lacked stop codons and stayed in frame with V and J; all others were non-productive. CDR3 was defined by IMGT convention, running from the second conserved V-encoded cysteine to the conserved J-encoded phenylalanine. Sequences without an unambiguous match to a single V gene segment were excluded from the earlier analysis of 587 of the donors. An earlier analysis of several hundred of the donors called V segments functional above 56.7% productive rearrangements and segregating when the between-donor standard deviation exceeded 5%. A statistical classification framework was developed to diagnose cytomegalovirus status using the catalog of TCR beta chain sequences. In a later analysis, TCR nucleotide sequences were compared against IMGT/GENE-DB human TR gene sequences so that V and J genes could be assigned. A later analysis assigned CDR3 sequences and most-parsimonious VDJ recombination scenarios with the TCRdist pipeline. In a later analysis, each TCR beta chain was defined by its CDR3 amino acid sequence together with its V-gene family, and reads without a unique V-gene family were excluded. A later analysis removed roughly 590 highly shared, low-generation-probability nucleotide sequences to deal with suspected cross-contamination and a sequencing artifact. A later analysis calculated a clonal expansion index for each public chain from normalized within-repertoire ranks of inferred template counts. A later analysis computed generation probabilities with a VDJ recombination model fitted to out-of-frame rearrangements, and checked the results against IGoR. In a later analysis, TCR-TCR, TCR-HLA and TCR-CMV co-occurrence was scored with hypergeometric tests, and a repertoire-size bias correction was applied to TCR pairs. To estimate false discovery rates, a later analysis permuted the HLA or CMV assignments 20 times. In a later analysis, co-occurring TCRs were grouped using DBSCAN, and TCRdist sequence similarity was added for clustering within HLA-allele-positive subsets. Repertoires with fewer than 30,000 or more than 120,000 public chains were left out of co-occurrence clustering, as were about 5 repertoires with anomalous nucleotide sharing. The table was pulled from immuneACCESS by TCRdb, which kept in-frame rearrangements only. Such tables lose some clones; where checked, under half of the loss comes from unresolved V genes, and the rest has no known cause. The V and J calls and the clone size are those of that table, but D and trimming were determined from the DNA. The sample records some 150,000 clones, about 77% of which are singletons. The ten most abundant clones make up 1.5% to 2% of the sample.

According to the germline V gene, CDR1 reads MDHEN and CDR2 reads SYDVKM. From its cysteine to its phenylalanine, the CDR3 spans 14 amino acids. Just CDR3 DNA is preserved here, 42 bases in frame from base 1. The junction shows trimming of 2 bases on V and 2 bases on J, plus 10 bases between the germline ends. As regards this clone: Its antigen specificity is not known. Base qualities are not recorded, but no much larger clone differs from it by a single base.

The cohort comprised 670 or so healthy bone marrow donors. All cohort members were sampled while nominally healthy, although unrecorded immune exposures were likely present. The donor tested CMV seronegative, placing the donor among the 350 to 400 seronegative members of the cohort. A peripheral blood sample was collected from each donor, and TCR beta sequencing was performed on peripheral blood mononuclear cells. Genomic DNA was extracted from the blood cell samples with the Qiagen DNeasy Blood Extraction Kit. The origin of this receptor is a female donor in good health and CMV-seronegative. The chain couples TRBV28 to TRBJ2-7, with a weak D call of TRBD2 (6 bases match). The sample taken for sequencing was PBMCs. The DNA sequence is TGTGCCAGCAGTTTAGGGCGGGGCCCCTACGAGCAGTACTTC. This encodes CASSLGRGPYEQYF.